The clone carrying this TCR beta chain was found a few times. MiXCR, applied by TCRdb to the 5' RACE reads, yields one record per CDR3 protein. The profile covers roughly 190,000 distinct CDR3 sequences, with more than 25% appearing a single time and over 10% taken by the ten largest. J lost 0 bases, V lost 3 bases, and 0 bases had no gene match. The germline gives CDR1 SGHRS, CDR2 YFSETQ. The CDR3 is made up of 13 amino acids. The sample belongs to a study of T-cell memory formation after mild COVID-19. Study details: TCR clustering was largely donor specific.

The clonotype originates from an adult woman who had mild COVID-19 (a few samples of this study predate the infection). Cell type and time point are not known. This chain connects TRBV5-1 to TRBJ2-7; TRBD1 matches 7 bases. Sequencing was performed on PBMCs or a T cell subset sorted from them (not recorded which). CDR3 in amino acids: CASSWDSSYEQYF. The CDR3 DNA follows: TGCGCCAGCAGCTGGGACAGCTCCTACGAGCAGTACTTC.